Sequencing of this TCR beta chain was carried out in a study of OX40 agonist ivuxolimab in advanced cancers. Clones were sequenced by immunoSEQ multiplex PCR, and TCRdb holds only the in-frame ones, with some missing. Among about 160,000 clones listed, 94% were seen once. CDR3 length equals 15 residues. The V gene end was trimmed by 2 bases and the J gene end by 3 bases; junction bases not matched to a gene: 2. Germline V gene sequence: CDR1 SGDLS, CDR2 YYNGEE. The source was CD4+ or CD8+ T cells sorted from blood, collected in a trial of the OX40 agonist ivuxolimab. The V gene is TRBV9, the J gene TRBJ2-3; 11 bases line up with TRBD2. The sequence derives from an adult with an advanced solid tumor such as melanoma, head and neck, liver or kidney cancer. The CDR3 loop is CASSVRTSGTDTQYF. CDR3 nucleotides: TGTGCCAGCAGCGTCCGGACTAGCGGGACAGATACGCAGTATTTT.